The 9 T cell receptor beta chains presented below share a single source sample, sequenced in a study of blood T cell repertoires in COVID-19. The table came from immunoSEQ multiplex PCR; TCRdb's copy has only in-frame clones and leaves some out. Here the sample spans some 200,000 clones, about 80% being singletons. Sequencing was carried out using PBMCs or T cells enriched from blood (not recorded which). Receptors were obtained from a woman aged 40 to 55 with acute COVID-19.

This clone was recorded many times. This chain joins TRBV9 and TRBJ2-6; 9 bases line up with TRBD1. The CDR3 length is 18 residues. V lost 0 bases to trimming and J lost 2 bases; unmatched junction nucleotides: 6. The V gene's germline CDR1 is SGDLS and CDR2 YYNGEE. DNA for the CDR3: TGTGCCAGCAGCGTAGGGTCCCGGACAGGGGCTGGGGCCAACGTCCTGACTTTC. Residues: CASSVGSRTGAGANVLTF.

The V and J genes are TRBV5-1 and TRBJ1-2; D not certain. The germline V and J ends were trimmed by 1 base and 3 bases, with 13 bases remaining between them. The CDR3 extends over 15 amino acids. Germline CDR1 SGHRS, CDR2 YFSETQ. CDR3 amino acids: CASSLYLAADYGYTF. In DNA form, the CDR3 reads TGCGCCAGCAGCTTGTATTTGGCAGCGGACTATGGCTACACCTTC.

The J gene is TRBJ1-2, the V gene TRBV18; TRBD1 might be the D (6 bases). V lost 8 bases and J lost 14, with 24 bases in between. The CDR3 is 13 amino acids. The V gene's germline CDR1 is KGHSH and CDR2 LQKENI. CDR3 bases: TGTGCCAGCGGAGAAAGCAGGGGTAGAGGTCAGACCTTC. It is translated as CASGESRGRGQTF. Supplemented by reference TRBV18 and TRBJ1-2, the full variable domain reads NAGVMQNPRHLVRRRGQEARLRCSPMKGHSHVYWYRQLPEEGLKFMVYLQKENIIDESGMPKERFSAEFPKEGPSILRIQQVVRGDSAAYFCASGESRGRGQTFGSGTRLTVV.

CDR3 DNA: TGTGCCAGCAGCAAAGAAGTAGCGGCAAATCAAGAGACCCAGTACTTC. Translated: CASSKEVAANQETQYF. This chain joins TRBV21-1 and TRBJ2-5; no check of the table's D call, TRBD2, against the DNA was made. TRBV21-1 represents a pseudogene. This CDR3 is 16 amino acids long.

This clone has only a few counts. This chain connects TRBV2 to TRBJ1-1, with D perhaps TRBD1 (6 bases). This CDR3 is 14 amino acids long. Germline-derived CDR1 and CDR2 are SNHLY and FYNNEI. V was clipped by 6 bases and J by 3 bases, with 14 bases between them. CDR3 amino acids: CASRRGRLDTEAFF. The CDR3 DNA reads TGTGCCAGCAGGCGGGGGCGGTTGGACACTGAAGCTTTCTTT.

The genes are TRBV27 and TRBJ2-7, with TRBD2 matching 9 bases. The CDR3 runs to 15 residues. Germline V gene data show CDR1 as MNHEY and CDR2 as SMNVEV (reference sequence). J was trimmed by 2 bases and V by 2 bases; bases with no gene match: 4. The CDR3 DNA is TGTGCCAGCAGTTTAGCGGGAGGGCCCCCCTACGAGCAGTACTTC. Residues: CASSLAGGPPYEQYF.

This clone was counted a single time. V usage is TRBV6-2 or TRBV6-3 and J usage is TRBJ1-1; D is unresolved. Germline assignment: CDR1 MNHEY and CDR2 SVGEGT. The CDR3 contains 13 residues. Deletions cut 2 bases from V and 8 bases from J, with 12 bases between. CDR3: CASSYVAVSEAFF. The CDR3 region has the DNA TGTGCCAGCAGTTACGTGGCGGTTTCGGAAGCTTTCTTT.

This chain uses TRBV6-2 or TRBV6-3 with TRBJ1-1; a possible D gene is TRBD1 (5 bases). The germline V gene has CDR1 MNHEY and CDR2 SVGEGT. Trimming shortened V by 5 bases and J by 4 bases, and 11 bases separated the two germline ends. The CDR3 runs 13 residues. CDR3 residues: CASSMGGRTEAFF. The CDR3 bases are TGTGCCAGCAGTATGGGGGGACGCACTGAAGCTTTCTTT.

Here the CDR3 reads CASSNRATSGNNEQFF. The CDR3 region has the DNA TGTGCCAGCAGTAATAGAGCGACTAGCGGAAACAATGAGCAGTTCTTC. The genes are TRBV28 and TRBJ2-1, with 9 positions matching TRBD2. The V and J ends lost 5 bases and 5 bases, in that order; junction bases with no gene match: 10. The CDR3 totals 16 residues. Germline CDR1 and CDR2: MDHEN and SYDVKM.